A single sample gave rise to the 14 T cell receptor beta chains below, sequenced in a study of blood T cell repertoires in COVID-19. The protocol was immunoSEQ multiplex PCR, while the TCRdb copy is restricted to in-frame clones and leaves out a portion. This table has about 150,000 clones, around four fifths appearing once. The source material was PBMCs or T cells enriched from blood (not recorded which). The receptors shown here come from a woman in her forties or fifties who had recovered from COVID-19.

This chain links TRBV5-4 with TRBJ2-1; the match to TRBD1 covers 7 bases. V shed 5 bases and J 6 bases; nucleotides not matched to a gene: 5. Germline V gene sequence: CDR1 SGHNT, CDR2 YYREEE (reference sequence). CDR3 length equals 13 residues. CDR3 sequence (DNA): TGTGCCAGCAGTAACAGGGGCGGCAATGAGCAGTTCTTC. It specifies CASSNRGGNEQFF.

The V call is TRBV27, the J call TRBJ1-4, with 9 bases fitting TRBD1. Germline trimming cut 4 bases from V and 6 bases from J; bases unmatched to any gene: 3. There are 14 residues in the CDR3. Germline V gene data show CDR1 as MNHEY and CDR2 as SMNVEV (reference sequence). In DNA, the CDR3 is TGTGCCAGCAGTTCGGACAGGGGCTATGAAAAACTGTTTTTT. Protein: CASSSDRGYEKLFF.

This clone turned up a few times. The chain is built from TRBV3-1 (or the pseudogene TRBV3-2) and TRBJ2-6; 8 nucleotides match TRBD1. The CDR3 extends over 15 amino acids. V dropped 5 bases and J dropped 2; count of bases not matched to a gene: 2. CDR1 is LGHDT and CDR2 is YNNKEL in the germline V gene (reference sequence). The CDR3, as DNA: TGTGCCAGCAGCAAACAGGGGGCTGGGGCCAACGTCCTGACTTTC. Amino acids: CASSKQGAGANVLTF.

The chain couples TRBV24-1 to TRBJ2-2; D is perhaps TRBD2 (6 bases). The V and J ends lost 4 bases and 3 bases respectively, with 11 bases between them. Per germline, CDR1 KGHDR and CDR2 SFDVKD. This CDR3 has 15 residues. The CDR3 here is CATSDPRGYTGELFF. The CDR3 coding sequence is TGTGCCACCAGTGACCCCCGGGGGTACACCGGGGAGCTGTTTTTT.

The chain employs TRBV5-1 and TRBJ1-2; D uncertain. Between the trimmed V and J ends, which lost 0 bases and 9 bases, there was a span of 18 bases. CDR3 length: 15 amino acids. Germline values: CDR1 SGHRS, CDR2 YFSETQ. CDR3 amino acids: CASSLAVGGSGRYTF. The CDR3 DNA reads as TGCGCCAGCAGCTTGGCCGTGGGAGGAAGCGGCCGCTACACCTTC.

V gene TRBV2 combines with J gene TRBJ1-5; D not certain. This CDR3 comprises 14 residues. The germline V and J ends were trimmed by 4 bases and 1 base, with 8 bases remaining between them. The V gene's germline CDR1 is SNHLY and CDR2 FYNNEI. As DNA, the CDR3 is TGTGCCAGCAGTGTCGAACAAAGCAATCAGCCCCAGCATTTT. Residues: CASSVEQSNQPQHF.

The rearrangement links TRBV7-9 to TRBJ1-1; D is uncertain. CDR3 length: 14 amino acids. Germline lookup yields CDR1 SEHNR and CDR2 FQNEAQ (reference sequence). V lost 3 bases to trimming and J lost 0 bases, with 8 bases between them. The CDR3 reads CASSFTVMNTEAFF. The CDR3 nucleotides are TGTGCCAGCAGCTTCACAGTCATGAACACTGAAGCTTTCTTT.

The CDR3 sequence: CASSLVVSGNTIYF. The DNA for the CDR3 is TGTGCCAGCAGTTTGGTAGTCTCTGGAAACACCATATATTTT. The V and J genes are TRBV28 and TRBJ1-3, with unresolved D. The CDR3 runs 14 residues. Germline loops: CDR1 MDHEN, CDR2 SYDVKM. Trimming removed 3 bases from V and 0 bases from J, with 6 bases in between.

The chain recombines TRBV7-2 with TRBJ1-2; D may be TRBD1 (6 bases). Germline-derived CDR1 and CDR2 are SGHTA and FQGNSA. CDR3 size: 15 residues. V was pared by 4 bases and J by 7 bases, with 19 bases between. The CDR3 is CASSSDGGTLGGYTF. CDR3 nucleotides: TGTGCCAGCAGCTCCGACGGTGGGACATTAGGTGGCTACACCTTC.

The gene calls are TRBV10-3 and TRBJ2-3; 10 bases are shared with TRBD2. After removal of 1 base from V and 0 bases from J, the junction contained 7 bases not matched to a gene. Germline CDR1 ENHRY, CDR2 SYGVKD. The CDR3 spans 18 residues. The CDR3 sequence: CAISELVAGGRSTDTQYF. The CDR3 DNA reads as TGTGCCATCAGTGAGTTGGTAGCGGGAGGAAGAAGCACAGATACGCAGTATTTT.

V gene TRBV10-3 combines with J gene TRBJ2-1; 12 nucleotides align to TRBD2. CDR3 length: 15 residues. The germline V gene has CDR1 ENHRY and CDR2 SYGVKD. Trimming at V came to 6 bases and at J to 3 bases, leaving 3 bases not matched to a gene. The CDR3 coding sequence is TGTGCCATCAGATCGACTAGCGGGAGCTACAATGAGCAGTTCTTC. This sequence encodes CAIRSTSGSYNEQFF.

V is TRBV9 and J is TRBJ1-1, with 7 bases that match TRBD1. In germline, CDR1 is SGDLS, CDR2 YYNGEE. V lost 6 bases, J lost 1 base, and 6 bases stayed unmatched. The CDR3 sequence is 14 residues long. The CDR3 spells CASTRQGSNTEAFF. The CDR3 DNA is TGTGCCAGCACCCGACAGGGCTCGAACACTGAAGCTTTCTTT.

V is TRBV12-3 or TRBV12-4 and J is TRBJ2-6; D not certain. With 3 bases removed from V and 2 bases from J, the gap between germline ends came to 2 bases. This CDR3 comprises 13 residues. CDR3 DNA: TGTGCCAGCAGTTTTACTGGGGCCAACGTCCTGACTTTC. Translation gives CASSFTGANVLTF.

V is TRBV11-3 and J is TRBJ2-1; 12 bases map to TRBD2. Trimming took 5 bases from V and 5 from J; bases not matched to a gene: 4. The CDR3 spans 15 residues. Germline-derived CDR1 and CDR2 are SGHNT and YENEEA. The CDR3 loop reads CASSPRLAGDNEQFF. The CDR3 DNA follows: TGTGCCAGCAGCCCGAGACTAGCGGGGGACAATGAGCAGTTCTTC.